This record concerns one T cell receptor (beta chain) sequence. Its antigen remains unidentified. This record comes from a study of graft-versus-host responses after intestinal transplantation. Study details: Tacrolimus plus steroids were given to all recipients for about three years, preceded by anti-thymocyte globulin induction.

Some clones are missing from TCRdb's copy, which holds only in-frame ones; the method was immunoSEQ multiplex PCR. The repertoire has 35,000 to 45,000 clones, 90% to 95% of them found once; the top ten carry about 4.4%. Findings of the study overall: Individuals who had graft-donor T cell macrochimerism had allografts that showed high graft-versus-host to host-versus-graft clonal ratios. Detection of GvH clones occurred in recipient marrow, and some had their first appearance in ileum or blood.

The sample consisted of PBMCs, taken 524 days after transplant. The receptor's source is a human patient who received an intestinal transplant, so some T cells may come from the graft donor.

CDR3 bases: TGTGCCAGCAGCTTAGTCGGGGGCTGGGCAGATACGCAGTATTTT. It is translated as CASSLVGGWADTQYF. The V gene is TRBV7-2, the J gene TRBJ2-3, with D perhaps given as TRBD1 or TRBD2 (6 bases each). Looked up from germline, CDR1 is SGHTA and CDR2 is FQGNSA. V shed 1 base and J shed 4 bases, with 12 bases lying between them. The CDR3 sequence is 15 residues long.